The sequence of this T cell receptor beta chain was determined in a study of vaccination effects on CD4 cells after COVID-19. Background on the study: Each participant was administered two doses of either the BNT162b2 or the mRNA-1273 vaccine.

Whole-study results and caveats: Nearly all vaccine-induced clones in healthy recipients recognized only SARS-CoV-2.

To note about this clone: The antigen is undetermined.

Clones were read by immunoSEQ multiplex PCR, and TCRdb kept only the in-frame ones, dropping some. This sample has 67,000 or so clones, with roughly 78% found just once. CDR3 length: 15 residues. J gave up 1 base and V 0 bases, and 3 bases lay outside the gene matches. The germline CDR1 and CDR2 sequences are SGHTS and YDEGEE. Prior to sequencing, the ViraFEST assay stimulated PBMC with viral peptide pools, which expanded the antigen-specific CD4+ T cells. Culturing for around 10 days preceded CD4+ T cell isolation. The vaccine recipients had no prior SARS-CoV-2 infection, with negative nucleocapsid antibodies. The researchers cultured 1.5 million to 2.5 million PBMC per well with approximately 11 IU/ml IL-2 and roughly 10 ug/ml peptides. On both days 3 and 7, half of the culture medium was replaced with IL-2 medium.

The chain carries TRBV5-8 and TRBJ1-2, with TRBD1 identical over 7 bases. The receptor was derived from a human donor who received a COVID-19 vaccine. The sequencing used CD4+ T cells from PBMCs cultured with HCoV-OC43 spike peptides, collected before COVID-19 vaccination. Described subset: HCoV-OC43 spike overlapping peptide pool stimulation. The CDR3 region has the DNA TGTGCCAGCAGCTTGGGTCAGGGGGATAACTATGGCTACACCTTC. It encodes CASSLGQGDNYGYTF.